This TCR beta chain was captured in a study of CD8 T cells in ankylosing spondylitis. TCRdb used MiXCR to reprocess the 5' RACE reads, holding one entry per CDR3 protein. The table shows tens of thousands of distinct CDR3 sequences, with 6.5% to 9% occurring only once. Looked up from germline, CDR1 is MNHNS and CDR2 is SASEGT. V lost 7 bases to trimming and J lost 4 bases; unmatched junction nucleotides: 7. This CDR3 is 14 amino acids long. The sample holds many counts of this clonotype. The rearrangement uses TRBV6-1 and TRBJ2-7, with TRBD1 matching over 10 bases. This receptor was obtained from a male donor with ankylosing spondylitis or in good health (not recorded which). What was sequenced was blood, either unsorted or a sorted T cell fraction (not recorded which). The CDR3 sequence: CASTAGTGVYEQYF. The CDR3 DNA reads TGTGCCAGCACCGCCGGGACAGGGGTGTACGAGCAGTACTTC.